This entry lists 8 T cell receptor beta chains sequenced from one sample in a study of CD8 T cells in Susac syndrome (dated by TCRdb to about 2019). Library preparation was by the immunoSEQ multiplex PCR assay. RNA was extracted with the RNeasy kit and 0.5 to 1 ug was reverse transcribed using random hexamers. TCRdb reran the public reads through fastp at Q25 and MiXCR, keeping productive beta chains. CDR3 protein duplicates are merged, each entry listing the most common genes and DNA. Present in this sample are approximately 25,000 distinct CDR3 sequences, 90% to 95% of which were seen just once. The ten biggest clones cover approximately 0.65% of the sample. Sample: CD8+ T cells from PBMCs. The receptors were gathered from a human donor with Susac syndrome.

V is TRBV27 and J is TRBJ2-3; TRBD2 matches 7 bases. The CDR3 consists of 12 residues. The V gene end was trimmed by 2 bases and the J gene end by 8 bases; junction bases not matched to a gene: 1. The germline CDR1 and CDR2 sequences are MNHEY and SMNVEV (reference sequence). CDR3 DNA: TGTGCCAGCAGTTTAGGGGGGGGTACGCAGTATTTT. It yields the protein CASSLGGGTQYF.

V usage is TRBV12-3 or TRBV12-4 and J usage is TRBJ2-1; D not resolved. The CDR3 is 15 amino acids. Between the trimmed V and J ends, which lost 3 bases and 0 bases, there was a span of 9 bases. CDR3 amino acids: CASSFPSSSYNEQFF. DNA for the CDR3: TGTGCCAGCAGTTTTCCCTCGAGCTCCTACAATGAGCAGTTCTTC.

This chain joins TRBV28 and TRBJ2-3, with D possibly TRBD2 on 5 matching bases. The CDR3 sequence is 15 residues long. Germline values: CDR1 MDHEN, CDR2 SYDVKM. V was cut by 1 base and J by 3 bases, with 11 bases left in between. The CDR3 bases are TGTGCCAGCAGTTTATTTCCCGGGAATACAGATACGCAGTATTTT. Translating gives CASSLFPGNTDTQYF. The variable domain in full, completed from reference TRBV28 and TRBJ2-3, reads DVKVTQSSRYLVKRTGEKVFLECVQDMDHENMFWYRQDPGLGLRLIYFSYDVKMKEKGDIPEGYSVSREKKERFSLILESASTNQTSMYLCASSLFPGNTDTQYFGPGTRLTVL.

This chain connects TRBV30 to TRBJ2-1, with no clear D. V was cut by 2 bases and J by 0 bases, with 8 bases left in between. Germline V gene sequence: CDR1 GTSNPN, CDR2 SVGIG (reference sequence). This CDR3 contains 14 residues. CDR3 nucleotides: TGTGCCTGGAGTCTGGCGAACTCCTACAATGAGCAGTTCTTC. Translated: CAWSLANSYNEQFF. The variable domain in full, completed from reference TRBV30 and TRBJ2-1, reads SQTIHQWPATLVQPVGSPLSLECTVEGTSNPNLYWYRQAAGRGLQLLFYSVGIGQISSEVPQNLSASRPQDRQFILSSKKLLLSDSGFYLCAWSLANSYNEQFFGPGTRLTVL.

This clonotype showed up just a few times. The chain is built from TRBV28 and TRBJ1-2, with 8 bases fitting TRBD1. This CDR3 has 16 amino acids. Germline trimming cut 3 bases from V and 1 base from J; bases unmatched to any gene: 7. The germline gives CDR1 MDHEN, CDR2 SYDVKM. CDR3 in DNA: TGTGCCAGCAGTTTGTCCGGGACAGGATATAACTATGGCTACACCTTC. Amino acid sequence: CASSLSGTGYNYGYTF.

The rearrangement uses TRBV6-5 and TRBJ1-2; D is undetermined. CDR1 is MNHEY and CDR2 is SVGAGI in the germline V gene. The CDR3 runs 14 residues. V shed 2 bases and J shed 2 bases, with 9 bases lying between them. The CDR3 coding sequence is TGTGCCAGCAGTTACAGCTCTTTAAACTATGGCTACACCTTC. Protein: CASSYSSLNYGYTF.

V gene TRBV28 combines with J gene TRBJ1-2; the match to TRBD1 covers 7 bases. Per the germline V gene, CDR1 is MDHEN and CDR2 is SYDVKM. The CDR3 extends over 18 amino acids. The V and J ends lost 2 bases and 3 bases, in that order; junction bases with no gene match: 15. This CDR3 is CASSLPYAGQEVDYGYTF. The DNA of the CDR3 is TGTGCCAGCAGTTTACCCTACGCCGGACAGGAGGTAGACTATGGCTACACCTTC.

This clonotype has only one observation. V gene TRBV21-1 combines with J gene TRBJ2-7; the table names TRBD1, a call not compared with the DNA. TRBV21-1 constitutes a pseudogene. The CDR3 is 15 residues long. The CDR3 here is CASSKKGQGDYEQYF. The CDR3 nucleotides are TGTGCCAGCAGCAAAAAGGGACAGGGGGACTACGAGCAGTACTTC.